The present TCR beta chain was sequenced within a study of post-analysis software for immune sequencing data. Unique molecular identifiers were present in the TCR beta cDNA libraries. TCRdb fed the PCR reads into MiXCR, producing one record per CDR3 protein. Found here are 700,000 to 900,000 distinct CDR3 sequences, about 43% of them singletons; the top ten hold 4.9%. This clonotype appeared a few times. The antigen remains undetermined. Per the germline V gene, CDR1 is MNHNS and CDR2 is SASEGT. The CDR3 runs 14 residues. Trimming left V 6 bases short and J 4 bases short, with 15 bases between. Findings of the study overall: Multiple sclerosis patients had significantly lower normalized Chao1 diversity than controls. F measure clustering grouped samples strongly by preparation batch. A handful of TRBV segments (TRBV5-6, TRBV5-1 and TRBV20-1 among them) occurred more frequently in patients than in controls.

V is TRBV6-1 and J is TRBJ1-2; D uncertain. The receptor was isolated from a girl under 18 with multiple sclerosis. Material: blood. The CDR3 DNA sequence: TGTGCCAGCAGCCTACTCGGTGGCCCCTATGGCTACACCTTC. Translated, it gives CASSLLGGPYGYTF.